A selection of T cell receptor beta chains follows, all from one sample in a study of T cell responses to AZD1222 COVID-19 vaccine. Repertoires were generated with immunoSEQ multiplex PCR, while TCRdb's copy carries only in-frame clones and drops some. The sample lists under 110,000 clones; 87% were seen once. The sample in question was peripheral blood, obtained 28 days after the second AZD1222 dose. These receptors all stem from an adult who received the AZD1222 COVID-19 vaccine. The CDR3 runs from the conserved cysteine through the conserved F or W. Fields, in order: clone size, J gene, V gene, D gene, CDR3 protein, CDR3 DNA. A D gene is named only where the DNA matches it firmly. Where a row states a size, it is once, few, many or the class of an expanded clone; other rows omit it.

clone_size: .
j_call: TRBJ2-7
v_call: TRBV10-1
d_call: TRBD2
cdr3_aa: CASSPGLGLYEQYF
cdr3_nt: TGCGCCAGCAGCCCGGGACTAGGGCTGTACGAGCAGTACTTC

clone_size: .
j_call: TRBJ2-1
v_call: TRBV5-6
d_call: TRBD1
cdr3_aa: CASSQGQGVWVEQFF
cdr3_nt: TGTGCCAGCAGCCAAGGACAGGGCGTTTGGGTTGAGCAGTTCTTC

clone_size: .
j_call: TRBJ2-1
v_call: TRBV15
d_call: .
cdr3_aa: CATSRGLNNEQFF
cdr3_nt: TGTGCCACCAGCCGGGGACTTAACAATGAGCAGTTCTTC

clone_size: .
j_call: TRBJ1-5
v_call: TRBV27
d_call: .
cdr3_aa: CASSLARGNSQPQHF
cdr3_nt: TGTGCCAGCAGTTTAGCGCGAGGGAATAGTCAGCCCCAGCATTTT

clone_size: .
j_call: TRBJ1-3
v_call: TRBV18
d_call: .
cdr3_aa: CASSPLLDSSGNTIYF
cdr3_nt: TGTGCCAGCTCACCCCTTTTGGACAGCTCTGGAAACACCATATATTTT

clone_size: .
j_call: TRBJ1-6
v_call: TRBV28
d_call: .
cdr3_aa: CATLLQRDSPLHF
cdr3_nt: TGTGCCACCCTATTGCAGCGGGATTCACCCCTCCACTTT

clone_size: .
j_call: TRBJ1-2
v_call: TRBV13
d_call: .
cdr3_aa: CASSFGGRLEGYTF
cdr3_nt: TGTGCCAGCAGCTTTGGAGGGCGGTTGGAGGGCTACACCTTC

clone_size: once
j_call: TRBJ2-7
v_call: TRBV6-6
d_call: .
cdr3_aa: CASSATSGSMGEQYF
cdr3_nt: TGTGCCAGCAGTGCCACAAGCGGGTCCATGGGGGAGCAGTACTTC

clone_size: .
j_call: TRBJ1-4
v_call: TRBV12-3/TRBV12-4
d_call: .
cdr3_aa: CASSFNHGEKLFF
cdr3_nt: TGTGCCAGCAGTTTTAACCACGGGGAAAAACTGTTTTTT

clone_size: .
j_call: TRBJ1-2
v_call: TRBV12-3/TRBV12-4
d_call: .
cdr3_aa: CASSYVLNGYTF
cdr3_nt: TGTGCCAGCAGCTACGTACTTAACGGCTACACCTTC

clone_size: .
j_call: TRBJ2-1
v_call: TRBV7-3
d_call: TRBD1
cdr3_aa: CASSPLGQGARNEQFF
cdr3_nt: TGTGCCAGCAGCCCCCTGGGACAGGGGGCGCGAAATGAGCAGTTCTTC

clone_size: .
j_call: TRBJ2-2
v_call: TRBV5-1
d_call: TRBD1
cdr3_aa: CASSFGQGGGELFF
cdr3_nt: TGCGCCAGCAGCTTCGGACAGGGCGGCGGGGAGCTGTTTTTT

clone_size: .
j_call: TRBJ2-7
v_call: TRBV3-1/TRBV3-2
d_call: .
cdr3_aa: CASSPKVAATYEQYF
cdr3_nt: TGTGCCAGCAGCCCGAAGGTAGCGGCGACCTACGAGCAGTACTTC

clone_size: .
j_call: TRBJ1-1
v_call: TRBV11-2
d_call: .
cdr3_aa: CASSLGPWRGMNTEAFF
cdr3_nt: TGTGCCAGCAGCTTAGGGCCCTGGAGGGGCATGAACACTGAAGCTTTCTTT

clone_size: .
j_call: TRBJ2-2
v_call: TRBV24-1
d_call: .
cdr3_aa: CATSALGPTNTGELFF
cdr3_nt: TGTGCCACCAGTGCCCTGGGACCAACGAACACCGGGGAGCTGTTTTTT

clone_size: .
j_call: TRBJ1-1
v_call: TRBV18
d_call: TRBD1
cdr3_aa: CASSSGQGAGLTEAFF
cdr3_nt: TGTGCCAGCTCCTCGGGCCAGGGGGCAGGTTTGACTGAAGCTTTCTTT

clone_size: .
j_call: TRBJ1-3
v_call: TRBV5-6
d_call: .
cdr3_aa: CASSPGGNTIYF
cdr3_nt: TGTGCCAGCAGCCCGGGGGGAAACACCATATATTTT

clone_size: .
j_call: TRBJ1-2
v_call: TRBV20-1
d_call: .
cdr3_aa: CSASLGGLGYTF
cdr3_nt: TGCAGTGCTAGTTTAGGGGGGCTCGGCTACACCTTC

clone_size: once
j_call: TRBJ1-2
v_call: TRBV28
d_call: TRBD1
cdr3_aa: CASSLRGTGTDYGYTF
cdr3_nt: TGTGCCAGCAGTTTGAGGGGTACCGGGACAGACTATGGCTACACCTTC

clone_size: .
j_call: TRBJ1-4
v_call: TRBV29-1
d_call: .
cdr3_aa: CSGLAGSEKLFF
cdr3_nt: TGCAGCGGACTCGCGGGGTCTGAAAAACTGTTTTTT

clone_size: .
j_call: TRBJ1-5
v_call: TRBV7-9
d_call: .
cdr3_aa: CASSPRGSNQPQHF
cdr3_nt: TGTGCCAGCAGCCCGCGAGGTAGCAATCAGCCCCAGCATTTT

clone_size: .
j_call: TRBJ1-1
v_call: TRBV6-5
d_call: .
cdr3_aa: CASRILPGRTEAFF
cdr3_nt: TGTGCCAGCAGAATTTTACCGGGACGCACTGAAGCTTTCTTT

clone_size: .
j_call: TRBJ2-3
v_call: TRBV18
d_call: TRBD2
cdr3_aa: CASSPTGGADTQYF
cdr3_nt: TGTGCCAGCTCACCAACGGGAGGGGCAGATACGCAGTATTTT

clone_size: .
j_call: TRBJ2-1
v_call: TRBV5-4
d_call: .
cdr3_aa: CASSLGDWGNEQFF
cdr3_nt: TGTGCCAGCAGCTTGGGTGACTGGGGGAATGAGCAGTTCTTC

clone_size: few
j_call: TRBJ1-4
v_call: TRBV5-1
d_call: .
cdr3_aa: CASSIGGSATNEKLFF
cdr3_nt: TGCGCCAGCAGCATTGGAGGCAGTGCAACTAATGAAAAACTGTTTTTT

clone_size: once
j_call: TRBJ2-7
v_call: TRBV2
d_call: TRBD1
cdr3_aa: CASSMKYGTGAFSYEQYF
cdr3_nt: TGTGCCAGCAGTATGAAATATGGGACAGGGGCTTTTTCCTACGAGCAGTACTTC

clone_size: .
j_call: TRBJ1-2
v_call: TRBV5-8
d_call: .
cdr3_aa: CASSPRASNYGYTF
cdr3_nt: TGTGCCAGCAGCCCGAGGGCATCTAACTATGGCTACACCTTC

clone_size: .
j_call: TRBJ2-4
v_call: TRBV5-6
d_call: TRBD2
cdr3_aa: CASTRWGGIGKNIQYF
cdr3_nt: TGTGCCAGCACCCGGTGGGGAGGGATAGGCAAAAACATTCAGTACTTC

clone_size: .
j_call: TRBJ1-4
v_call: TRBV18
d_call: TRBD1
cdr3_aa: CASSPTGQGPFNEKLFF
cdr3_nt: TGTGCCAGCTCACCCACCGGACAGGGCCCTTTTAATGAAAAACTGTTTTTT

clone_size: .
j_call: TRBJ2-1
v_call: TRBV3-1/TRBV3-2
d_call: TRBD2
cdr3_aa: CASSQWTSGRLDEQFF
cdr3_nt: TGTGCCAGCAGCCAGTGGACTAGCGGGAGGTTGGATGAGCAGTTCTTC

clone_size: .
j_call: TRBJ1-2
v_call: TRBV19
d_call: TRBD1
cdr3_aa: CASAMAGQGGYGYTF
cdr3_nt: TGTGCCAGTGCAATGGCTGGACAGGGAGGATATGGCTACACCTTC

clone_size: once
j_call: TRBJ1-1
v_call: TRBV5-1
d_call: TRBD1
cdr3_aa: CASRGEGATNTEAFF
cdr3_nt: TGCGCCAGCAGGGGGGAGGGGGCCACGAACACTGAAGCTTTCTTT

clone_size: few
j_call: TRBJ2-7
v_call: TRBV19
d_call: .
cdr3_aa: CASSIRGLSYEQYF
cdr3_nt: TGTGCCAGTAGTATACGAGGACTCTCCTACGAGCAGTACTTC

clone_size: .
j_call: TRBJ2-1
v_call: TRBV27
d_call: .
cdr3_aa: CASSFSASAYNEQFF
cdr3_nt: TGTGCCAGCAGTTTCTCTGCTAGCGCCTACAATGAGCAGTTCTTC

clone_size: .
j_call: TRBJ1-2
v_call: TRBV5-1
d_call: TRBD1
cdr3_aa: CASSLPGQGAFNTF
cdr3_nt: TGCGCCAGCAGCTTACCGGGACAGGGGGCTTTTAACACCTTC

clone_size: .
j_call: TRBJ1-6
v_call: TRBV12-3/TRBV12-4
d_call: .
cdr3_aa: CASSFSTGPLHF
cdr3_nt: TGTGCCAGCAGTTTCTCTACAGGTCCCCTCCACTTT

clone_size: .
j_call: TRBJ1-1
v_call: TRBV2
d_call: .
cdr3_aa: CASSTGGRDTEAFF
cdr3_nt: TGTGCCAGCAGTACCGGGGGCCGGGACACTGAAGCTTTCTTT

clone_size: .
j_call: TRBJ1-1
v_call: TRBV7-9
d_call: .
cdr3_aa: CASSDGPPRTEAFF
cdr3_nt: TGTGCCAGCAGCGATGGTCCCCCGAGGACTGAAGCTTTCTTT

clone_size: .
j_call: TRBJ2-5
v_call: TRBV10-3
d_call: TRBD2
cdr3_aa: CAISERLAGEVRQETQYF
cdr3_nt: TGTGCCATCAGTGAACGGCTAGCGGGGGAAGTACGGCAAGAGACCCAGTACTTC

clone_size: .
j_call: TRBJ1-2
v_call: TRBV5-6
d_call: .
cdr3_aa: CASSPWPADYGYTF
cdr3_nt: TGTGCCAGCAGCCCGTGGCCGGCAGACTATGGCTACACCTTC

clone_size: .
j_call: TRBJ1-1
v_call: TRBV11-2
d_call: TRBD1
cdr3_aa: CASSSHRGGNTEAFF
cdr3_nt: TGTGCCAGCAGCTCACACAGGGGGGGTAACACTGAAGCTTTCTTT

clone_size: .
j_call: TRBJ2-1
v_call: TRBV7-2
d_call: TRBD2
cdr3_aa: CASTPPGLAGYEQFF
cdr3_nt: TGTGCCAGCACCCCACCGGGACTAGCGGGCTATGAGCAGTTCTTC

clone_size: .
j_call: TRBJ1-2
v_call: TRBV7-2
d_call: .
cdr3_aa: CASSTRNYGYTF
cdr3_nt: TGTGCCAGCAGCACCCGGAATTATGGCTACACCTTC

clone_size: .
j_call: TRBJ2-3
v_call: TRBV6-5
d_call: .
cdr3_aa: CASRRDTQYF
cdr3_nt: TGTGCCAGCAGGAGGGATACGCAGTATTTT

clone_size: .
j_call: TRBJ2-5
v_call: TRBV5-4
d_call: TRBD2
cdr3_aa: CASSLKAGGPETQYF
cdr3_nt: TGTGCCAGCAGCTTAAAAGCGGGGGGGCCGGAGACCCAGTACTTC

clone_size: .
j_call: TRBJ2-3
v_call: TRBV27
d_call: TRBD1
cdr3_aa: CASSRQGLGGDTQYF
cdr3_nt: TGTGCCAGCAGCCGACAGGGCTTGGGTGGAGATACGCAGTATTTT

clone_size: .
j_call: TRBJ1-1
v_call: TRBV18
d_call: TRBD1
cdr3_aa: CASSPGTGVFGTEAFF
cdr3_nt: TGTGCCAGCTCACCAGGGACAGGGGTTTTCGGCACTGAAGCTTTCTTT

clone_size: .
j_call: TRBJ1-1
v_call: TRBV5-1
d_call: TRBD1
cdr3_aa: CASSLDRGGGNTEAFF
cdr3_nt: TGCGCCAGCAGCCTAGACAGGGGGGGCGGAAACACTGAAGCTTTCTTT

clone_size: once
j_call: TRBJ2-7
v_call: TRBV3-1/TRBV3-2
d_call: .
cdr3_aa: CASSPDLTLDYEQYF
cdr3_nt: TGTGCCAGCAGCCCCGACTTGACCTTGGACTACGAGCAGTACTTC

clone_size: once
j_call: TRBJ1-3
v_call: TRBV28
d_call: .
cdr3_aa: CASSSPYSGNTIYF
cdr3_nt: TGTGCCAGCAGTTCCCCATACTCTGGAAACACCATATATTTT

clone_size: once
j_call: TRBJ2-2
v_call: TRBV6-1
d_call: TRBD2
cdr3_aa: CASSELPGGRVSTGELFF
cdr3_nt: TGTGCCAGCAGTGAACTCCCGGGCGGGAGGGTAAGCACCGGGGAGCTGTTTTTT

clone_size: .
j_call: TRBJ2-2
v_call: TRBV7-3
d_call: .
cdr3_aa: CASSPQAGELFF
cdr3_nt: TGTGCCAGCAGCCCGCAGGCCGGGGAGCTGTTTTTT

clone_size: .
j_call: TRBJ1-2
v_call: TRBV2
d_call: .
cdr3_aa: CAHPETANYGYTF
cdr3_nt: TGTGCCCACCCGGAGACAGCTAACTATGGCTACACCTTC

clone_size: .
j_call: TRBJ2-7
v_call: TRBV5-4
d_call: .
cdr3_aa: CASSLPVPDSSYEQYF
cdr3_nt: TGTGCCAGCAGCTTACCGGTACCGGACAGCTCCTACGAGCAGTACTTC

clone_size: once
j_call: TRBJ2-6
v_call: TRBV5-1
d_call: TRBD1
cdr3_aa: CASSPRTGDSGANVLTF
cdr3_nt: TGCGCCAGCAGCCCACGGACAGGCGACTCTGGGGCCAACGTCCTGACTTTC

clone_size: .
j_call: TRBJ2-3
v_call: TRBV4-1
d_call: TRBD2
cdr3_aa: CASSSGLAGGATHRTDTQYF
cdr3_nt: TGCGCCAGCAGCAGCGGACTAGCGGGAGGGGCCACCCATCGCACAGATACGCAGTATTTT

clone_size: .
j_call: TRBJ2-1
v_call: TRBV18
d_call: .
cdr3_aa: CASSPKGPPYNEQFF
cdr3_nt: TGTGCCAGCTCACCTAAAGGGCCCCCATACAATGAGCAGTTCTTC